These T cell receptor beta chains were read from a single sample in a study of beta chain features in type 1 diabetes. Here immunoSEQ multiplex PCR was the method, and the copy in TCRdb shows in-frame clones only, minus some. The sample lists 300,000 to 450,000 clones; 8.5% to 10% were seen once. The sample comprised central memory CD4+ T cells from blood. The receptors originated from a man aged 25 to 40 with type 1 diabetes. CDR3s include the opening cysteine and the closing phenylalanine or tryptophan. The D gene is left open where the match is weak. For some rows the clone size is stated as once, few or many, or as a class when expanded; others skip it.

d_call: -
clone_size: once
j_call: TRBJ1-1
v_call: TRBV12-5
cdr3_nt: TGTGCTAGTGGCCTATTGGTTAGTGGCAGGGTGAACACTGAAGCTTTCTTT
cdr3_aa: CASGLLVSGRVNTEAFF

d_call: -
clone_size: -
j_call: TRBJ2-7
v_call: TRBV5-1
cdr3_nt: TGCGCCAGCAGCTTGGCCTCAGAGGGGGGCTCCCGCTACGAGCAGTACTTC
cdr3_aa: CASSLASEGGSRYEQYF

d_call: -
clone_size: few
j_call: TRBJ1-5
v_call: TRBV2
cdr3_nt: TGTGCCAGCAGTGTGGGGACTTCCAATCAGCCCCAGCATTTT
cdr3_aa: CASSVGTSNQPQHF

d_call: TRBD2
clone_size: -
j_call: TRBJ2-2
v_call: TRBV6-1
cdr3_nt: TGTGCCAGCAGTGCTAGCGGGAGCGGCACCGGGGAGCTGTTTTTT
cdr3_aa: CASSASGSGTGELFF

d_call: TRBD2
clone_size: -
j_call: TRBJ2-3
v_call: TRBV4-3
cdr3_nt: TGCGCCAGCAGCCAAAGACTAGCGGGGAGCACAGATACGCAGTATTTT
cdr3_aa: CASSQRLAGSTDTQYF

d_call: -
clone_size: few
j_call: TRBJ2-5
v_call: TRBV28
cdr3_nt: TGTGCCAGCAGTTCCGGGACGGTACTAGAGACCCAGTACTTC
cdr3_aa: CASSSGTVLETQYF

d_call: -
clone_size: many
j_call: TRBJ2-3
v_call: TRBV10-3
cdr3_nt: TGTGCCATCAGTGAGTCGATACAGGGCGTAGATACGCAGTATTTT
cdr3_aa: CAISESIQGVDTQYF

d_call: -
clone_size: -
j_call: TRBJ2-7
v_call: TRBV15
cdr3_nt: TGTGCCACCGCCCCGGGGGCGACCTACGAGCAGTACTTC
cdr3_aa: CATAPGATYEQYF

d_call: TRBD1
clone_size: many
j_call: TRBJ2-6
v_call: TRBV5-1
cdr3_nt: TGCGCCAGCAGAAGGGAGGACAGGGGAAATTCTGGGGCCAACGTCCTGACTTTC
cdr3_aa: CASRREDRGNSGANVLTF

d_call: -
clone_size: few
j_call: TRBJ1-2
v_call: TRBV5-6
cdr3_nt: TGTGCCAGCAGCTCGCAGGGTTATCTTCCTAACTATGGCTACACCTTC
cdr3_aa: CASSSQGYLPNYGYTF

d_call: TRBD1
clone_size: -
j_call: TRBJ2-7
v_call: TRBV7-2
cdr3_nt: TGTGCCAGCACCCTCGGACAGGGGTCCTACGAGCAGTACTTC
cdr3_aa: CASTLGQGSYEQYF

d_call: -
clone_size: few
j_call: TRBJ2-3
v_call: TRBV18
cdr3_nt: TGTGCCAGCTCCCCCCTGGGGGTGACAGATACGCAGTATTTT
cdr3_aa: CASSPLGVTDTQYF

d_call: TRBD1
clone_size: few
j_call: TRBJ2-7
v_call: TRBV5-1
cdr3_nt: TGCGCCAGCAGCAGATCCGGACAGGGTGACTCCTACGAGCAGTACTTC
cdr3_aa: CASSRSGQGDSYEQYF

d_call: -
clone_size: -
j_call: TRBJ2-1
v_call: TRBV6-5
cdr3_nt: TGTGCCAGCAGTTACAGTTCAGGGCGATATCAGTTCTTC
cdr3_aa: CASSYSSGRYQFF

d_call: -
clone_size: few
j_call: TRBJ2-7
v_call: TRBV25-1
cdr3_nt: TGTGCCAGCAGTGATGTTGGCGCTAAGGTCGAGCAGTACTTC
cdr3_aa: CASSDVGAKVEQYF

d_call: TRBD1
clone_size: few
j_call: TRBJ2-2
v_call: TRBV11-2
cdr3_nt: TGTGCCAGCAGCTTATCCGGGACAGCGAACACCGGGGAGCTGTTTTTT
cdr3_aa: CASSLSGTANTGELFF

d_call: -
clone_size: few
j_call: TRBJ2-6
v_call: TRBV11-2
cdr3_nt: TGTGCCAGCAGCTTTTCCTTAGCGTCTGGGGCCAACGTCCTGACTTTC
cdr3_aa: CASSFSLASGANVLTF

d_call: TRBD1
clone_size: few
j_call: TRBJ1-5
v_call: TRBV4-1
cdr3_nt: TGCGCCAGCAGCCTACTGGGACAGGGGGGTCAGCCCCAGCATTTT
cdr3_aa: CASSLLGQGGQPQHF

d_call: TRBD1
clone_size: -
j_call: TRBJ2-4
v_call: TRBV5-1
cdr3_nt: TGCGCCAGCAGCTTGGGACAGGGCCCCGACATTCAGTACTTC
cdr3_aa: CASSLGQGPDIQYF

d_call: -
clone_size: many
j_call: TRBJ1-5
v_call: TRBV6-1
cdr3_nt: TGTGCCAGCAGTGTCGATTCACAGGGTAGCCAGCCCCAGCATTTT
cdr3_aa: CASSVDSQGSQPQHF

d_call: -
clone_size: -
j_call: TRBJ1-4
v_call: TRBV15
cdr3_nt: TGTGCCACCAGCAGAGGGGCTCTTAACGAAAAACTGTTTTTT
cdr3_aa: CATSRGALNEKLFF

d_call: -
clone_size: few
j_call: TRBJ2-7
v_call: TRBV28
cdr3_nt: TGTGCCAGCAGTTACAGGGACCGCCACTCCTACGAGCAGTACTTC
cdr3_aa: CASSYRDRHSYEQYF

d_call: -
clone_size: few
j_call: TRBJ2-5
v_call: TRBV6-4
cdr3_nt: TGTGCCAGCAGTGTCGGTTTGTCAGAGACCCAGTACTTC
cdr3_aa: CASSVGLSETQYF

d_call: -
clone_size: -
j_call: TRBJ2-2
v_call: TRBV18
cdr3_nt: TGTGCCAGCTCACCCAAAGGACGGAAATTTACCACCGGGGAGCTGTTTTTT
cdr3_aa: CASSPKGRKFTTGELFF

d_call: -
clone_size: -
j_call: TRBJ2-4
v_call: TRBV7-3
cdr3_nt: TGTGCCAGCAGCTTGGACACGAAAAACATTCAGTACTTC
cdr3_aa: CASSLDTKNIQYF

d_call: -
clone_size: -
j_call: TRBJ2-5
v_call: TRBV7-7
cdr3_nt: TGTGCTAGCAGTGCGGGACATGGAGAGACCCAGTACTTC
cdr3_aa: CASSAGHGETQYF

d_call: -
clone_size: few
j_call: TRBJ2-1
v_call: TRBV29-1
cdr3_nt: TGCAGCGTTGACAGGGGCGCGAGTGAGCAGTTCTTC
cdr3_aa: CSVDRGASEQFF

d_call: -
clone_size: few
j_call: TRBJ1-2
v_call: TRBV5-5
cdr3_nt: TGTGCCAGCAGCTTGGCCGAAAGCCGTGGGGACTATGGCTACACCTTC
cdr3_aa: CASSLAESRGDYGYTF

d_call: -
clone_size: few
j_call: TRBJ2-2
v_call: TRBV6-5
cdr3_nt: TGTGCCAGCCGGAAGGTTACCGGGGAGCTGTTTTTT
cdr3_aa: CASRKVTGELFF

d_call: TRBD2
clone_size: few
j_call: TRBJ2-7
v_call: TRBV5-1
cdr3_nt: TGCGCCAGCAGCTTGGGGGCTAGCGGATTCTACGAGCAGTACTTC
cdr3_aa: CASSLGASGFYEQYF

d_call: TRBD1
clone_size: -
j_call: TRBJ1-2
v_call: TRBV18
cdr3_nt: TGTGCCAGCTCACCGAACCCGGGACAGGGTAGCGGCTACACCTTC
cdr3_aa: CASSPNPGQGSGYTF

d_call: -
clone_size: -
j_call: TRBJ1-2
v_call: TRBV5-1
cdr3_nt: TGCGCCAGCAGCTTGGATTCTGGCTACACCTTC
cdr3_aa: CASSLDSGYTF

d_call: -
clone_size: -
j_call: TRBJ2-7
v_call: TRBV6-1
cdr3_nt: TGTGCCAGCAGTGCTCCCGGGACACCGAAAGCCTACGAGCAGTACTTC
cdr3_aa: CASSAPGTPKAYEQYF

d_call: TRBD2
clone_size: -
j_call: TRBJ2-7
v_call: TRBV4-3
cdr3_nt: TGCGCCAGCAGCCAAGTGCGGGGGTCAGTTTCCTACGAGCAGTACTTC
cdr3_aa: CASSQVRGSVSYEQYF

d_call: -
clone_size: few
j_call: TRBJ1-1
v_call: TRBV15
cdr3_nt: TGTGCCACCAGCAGAGATTACCTCGGCGAAGCTTTCTTT
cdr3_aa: CATSRDYLGEAFF

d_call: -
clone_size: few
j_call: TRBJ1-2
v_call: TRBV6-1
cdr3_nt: TGTGCCAGCCAAACAGGGCCTAACTATGGCTACACCTTC
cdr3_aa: CASQTGPNYGYTF

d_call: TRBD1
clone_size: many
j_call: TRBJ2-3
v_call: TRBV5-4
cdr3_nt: TGTGCCAGCAGCTTCGACAGGGGGTCAGATACGCAGTATTTT
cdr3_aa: CASSFDRGSDTQYF

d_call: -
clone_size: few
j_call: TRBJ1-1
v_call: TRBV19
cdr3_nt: TGTGCCAGTACCTTCGGGGGGGACACTGAAGCTTTCTTT
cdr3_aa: CASTFGGDTEAFF

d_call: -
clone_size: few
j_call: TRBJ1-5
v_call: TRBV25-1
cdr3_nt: TGTGCCAGCAGTGAGGGGACTCGAGACCAGCCCCAGCATTTT
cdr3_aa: CASSEGTRDQPQHF

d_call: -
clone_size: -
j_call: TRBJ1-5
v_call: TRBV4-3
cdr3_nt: TGCGCCAGCAGCCAAGTAACCGGGGGGCCTAGCAATCAGCCCCAGCATTTT
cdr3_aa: CASSQVTGGPSNQPQHF

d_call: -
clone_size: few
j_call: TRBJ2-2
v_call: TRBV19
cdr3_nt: TGTGCCAGTAGGGAGGACGGATACACCGGGGAGCTGTTTTTT
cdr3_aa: CASREDGYTGELFF

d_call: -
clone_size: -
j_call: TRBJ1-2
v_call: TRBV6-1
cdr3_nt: TGTGCCAGCAGTGAAGCGGTTGGAGGGGGAGGCTATGGCTACACCTTC
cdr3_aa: CASSEAVGGGGYGYTF

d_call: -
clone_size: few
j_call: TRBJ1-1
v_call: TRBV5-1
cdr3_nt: TGCGCCAGCAGCCCCAGGGGGAACACTGAAGCTTTCTTT
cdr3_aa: CASSPRGNTEAFF

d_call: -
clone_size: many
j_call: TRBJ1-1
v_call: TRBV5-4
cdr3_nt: TGTGCCAGCAGCTTGGGATTGGGACAGAACACTGAAGCTTTCTTT
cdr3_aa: CASSLGLGQNTEAFF

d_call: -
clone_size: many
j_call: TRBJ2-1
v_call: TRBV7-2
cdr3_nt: TGTGCCAGCAGCTTAGAGGTAGCCCGCTCCTACAATGAGCAGTTCTTC
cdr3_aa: CASSLEVARSYNEQFF

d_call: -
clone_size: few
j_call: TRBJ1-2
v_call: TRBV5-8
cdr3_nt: TGTGCCAGCAGCCAAGGAGCGGTTTATGGCTACACCTTC
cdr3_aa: CASSQGAVYGYTF

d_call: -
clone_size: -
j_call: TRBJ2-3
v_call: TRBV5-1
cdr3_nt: TGCGCCAGCAGCTTGGAAGGGGGGGCGACAGATACGCAGTATTTT
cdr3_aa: CASSLEGGATDTQYF

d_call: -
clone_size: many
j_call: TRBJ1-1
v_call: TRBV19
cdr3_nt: TGTGCCAGTAGTTATTTAAGAGGCGATACGAACACTGAAGCTTTCTTT
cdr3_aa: CASSYLRGDTNTEAFF

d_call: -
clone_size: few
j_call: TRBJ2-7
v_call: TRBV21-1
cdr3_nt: TGTGCCAGCAGCAAAGTCTACTCTAACCTGGAGTACGAGCAGTACTTC
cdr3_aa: CASSKVYSNLEYEQYF

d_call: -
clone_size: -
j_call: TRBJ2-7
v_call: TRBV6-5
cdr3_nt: TGTGCCAGCAGTTACTCGGGGGGTGGAGGCTACGAGCAGTACTTC
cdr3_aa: CASSYSGGGGYEQYF

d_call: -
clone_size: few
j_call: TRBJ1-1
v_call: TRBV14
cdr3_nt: TGTGCCAGCAGCCAAGCCCCGAGGACGTTTGAAGACACTGAAGCTTTCTTT
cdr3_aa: CASSQAPRTFEDTEAFF

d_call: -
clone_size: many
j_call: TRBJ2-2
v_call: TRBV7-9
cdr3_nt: TGTGCCAGCAGCTTTAGTGGGTCCAGCCGGGAGCTGTTTTTT
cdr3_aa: CASSFSGSSRELFF

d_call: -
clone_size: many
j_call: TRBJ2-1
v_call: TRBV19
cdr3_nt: TGTGCCAGTAGATACTACAATGAGCAGTTCTTC
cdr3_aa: CASRYYNEQFF

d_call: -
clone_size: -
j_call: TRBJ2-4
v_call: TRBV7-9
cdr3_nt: TGTGCCAGCAGTCCACAGGGAAAGGACATTCAGTACTTC
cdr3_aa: CASSPQGKDIQYF

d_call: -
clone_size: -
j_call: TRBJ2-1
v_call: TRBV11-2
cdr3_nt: TGTGCCAGCAGCTTAGCGGCCATAAGCAATGAGCAGTTCTTC
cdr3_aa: CASSLAAISNEQFF